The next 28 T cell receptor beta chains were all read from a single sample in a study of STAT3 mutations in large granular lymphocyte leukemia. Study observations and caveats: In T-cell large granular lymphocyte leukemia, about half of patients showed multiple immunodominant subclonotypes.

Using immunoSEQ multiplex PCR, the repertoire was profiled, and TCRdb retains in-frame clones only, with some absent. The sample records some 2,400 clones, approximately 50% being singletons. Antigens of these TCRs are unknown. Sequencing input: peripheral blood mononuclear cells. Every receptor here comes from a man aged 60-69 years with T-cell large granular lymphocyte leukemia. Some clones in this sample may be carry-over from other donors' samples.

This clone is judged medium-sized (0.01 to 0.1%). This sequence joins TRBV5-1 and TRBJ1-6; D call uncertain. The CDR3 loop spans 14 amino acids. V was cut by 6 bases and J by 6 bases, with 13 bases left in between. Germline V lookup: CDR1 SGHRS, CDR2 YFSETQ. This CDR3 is CASKMGLRNSPLHF. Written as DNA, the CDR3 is TGCGCCAGCAAAATGGGTCTTCGTAATTCACCCCTCCACTTT.

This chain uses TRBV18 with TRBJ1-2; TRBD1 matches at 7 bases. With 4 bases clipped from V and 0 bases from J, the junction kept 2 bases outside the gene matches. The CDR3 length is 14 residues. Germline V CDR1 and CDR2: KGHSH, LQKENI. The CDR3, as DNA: TGTGCCAGCTCACAGGGGGCCTCTAACTATGGCTACACCTTC. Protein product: CASSQGASNYGYTF.

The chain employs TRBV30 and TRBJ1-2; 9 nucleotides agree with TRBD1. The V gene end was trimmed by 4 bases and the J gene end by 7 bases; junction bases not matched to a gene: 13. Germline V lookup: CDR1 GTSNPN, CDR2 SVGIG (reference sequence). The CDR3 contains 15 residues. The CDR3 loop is CAWILSTGGKSGYTF. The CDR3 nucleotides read TGTGCCTGGATCTTATCGACAGGGGGAAAGAGTGGCTACACCTTC.

CDR3 coding DNA: TGTGCCAGCAGCTTGCCCGCTGATTCACCCCTCCACTTT. It encodes CASSLPADSPLHF. The V gene is TRBV5-6, the J gene TRBJ1-6; D is uncertain. The V gene lost 1 base and the J gene lost 8 bases, with 7 bases spanning the gap. Per germline, CDR1 SGHDT and CDR2 YYEEEE. The CDR3 has 13 amino acids.

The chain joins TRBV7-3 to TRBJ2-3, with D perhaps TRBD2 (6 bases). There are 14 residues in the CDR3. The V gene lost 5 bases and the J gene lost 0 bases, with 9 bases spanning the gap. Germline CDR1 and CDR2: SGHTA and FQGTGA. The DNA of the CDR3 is TGTGCCAGCAGCGGCGGGGTTAGCACAGATACGCAGTATTTT. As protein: CASSGGVSTDTQYF.

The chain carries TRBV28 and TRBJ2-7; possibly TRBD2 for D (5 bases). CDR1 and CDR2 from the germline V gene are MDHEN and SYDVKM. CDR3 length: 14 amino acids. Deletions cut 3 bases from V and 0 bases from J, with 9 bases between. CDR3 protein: CASSFEGTSYEQYF. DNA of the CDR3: TGTGCCAGCAGTTTCGAGGGTACCTCCTACGAGCAGTACTTC.

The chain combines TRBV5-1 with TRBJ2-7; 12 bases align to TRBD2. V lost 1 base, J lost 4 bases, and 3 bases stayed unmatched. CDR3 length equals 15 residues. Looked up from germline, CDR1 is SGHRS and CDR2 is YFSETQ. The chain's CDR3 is CASSLLTSGSYEQYV. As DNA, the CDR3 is TGCGCCAGCAGCTTGTTGACTAGCGGGAGTTACGAGCAGTACGTC.

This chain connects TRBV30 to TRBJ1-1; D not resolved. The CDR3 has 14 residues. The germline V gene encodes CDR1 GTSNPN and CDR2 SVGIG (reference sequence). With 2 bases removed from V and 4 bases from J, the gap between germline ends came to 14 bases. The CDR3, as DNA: TGTGCCTGGAGTCGACTCAGGAGAATCACTGAAGCTTTCTTT. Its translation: CAWSRLRRITEAFF.

CDR3 amino acids: CASSPNRPSSYNEQFF. The CDR3 coding sequence is TGTGCCAGCTCACCTAATCGTCCTAGCTCCTACAATGAGCAGTTCTTC. The chain carries TRBV18 and TRBJ2-1; D gene ambiguous. The germline V gene has CDR1 KGHSH and CDR2 LQKENI. V lost 3 bases and J lost 0, with 12 bases in between. The CDR3 loop spans 16 amino acids.

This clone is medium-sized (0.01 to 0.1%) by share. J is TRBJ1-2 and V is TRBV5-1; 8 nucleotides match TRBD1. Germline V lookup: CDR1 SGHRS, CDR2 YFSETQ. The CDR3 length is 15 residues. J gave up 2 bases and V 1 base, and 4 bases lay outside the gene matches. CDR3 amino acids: CASSLRTGNNYGYTF. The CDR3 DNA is TGCGCCAGCAGCTTGAGGACAGGGAACAACTATGGCTACACCTTC.

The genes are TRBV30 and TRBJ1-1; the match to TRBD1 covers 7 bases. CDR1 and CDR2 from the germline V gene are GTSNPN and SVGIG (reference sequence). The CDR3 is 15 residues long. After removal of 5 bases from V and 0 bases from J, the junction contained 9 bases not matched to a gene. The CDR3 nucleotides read TGTGCCTGGGGCCACAGGGGTCTCATGAACACTGAAGCTTTCTTT. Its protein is CAWGHRGLMNTEAFF. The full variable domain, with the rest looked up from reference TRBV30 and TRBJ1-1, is SQTIHQWPATLVQPVGSPLSLECTVEGTSNPNLYWYRQAAGRGLQLLFYSVGIGQISSEVPQNLSASRPQDRQFILSSKKLLLSDSGFYLCAWGHRGLMNTEAFFGQGTRLTVV.

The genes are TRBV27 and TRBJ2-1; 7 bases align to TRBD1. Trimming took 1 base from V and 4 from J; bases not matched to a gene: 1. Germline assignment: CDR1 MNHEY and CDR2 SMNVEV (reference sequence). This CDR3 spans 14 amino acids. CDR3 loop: CASSLLGQYNEQFF. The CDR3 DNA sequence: TGTGCCAGCAGTTTATTGGGACAGTACAATGAGCAGTTCTTC.

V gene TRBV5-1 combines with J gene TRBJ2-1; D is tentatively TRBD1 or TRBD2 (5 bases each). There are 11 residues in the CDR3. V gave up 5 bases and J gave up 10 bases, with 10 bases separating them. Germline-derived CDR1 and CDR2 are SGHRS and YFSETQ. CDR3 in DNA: TGCGCCAGCAGGGGGGTCTGGGAGCAGTTCTTC. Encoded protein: CASRGVWEQFF.

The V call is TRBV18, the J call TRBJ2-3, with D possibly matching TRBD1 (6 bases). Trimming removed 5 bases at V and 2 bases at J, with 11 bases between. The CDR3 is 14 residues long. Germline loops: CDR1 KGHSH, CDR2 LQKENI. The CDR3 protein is CASSTGTTTDTQYF. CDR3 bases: TGTGCCAGCTCAACCGGGACAACCACAGATACGCAGTATTTT.

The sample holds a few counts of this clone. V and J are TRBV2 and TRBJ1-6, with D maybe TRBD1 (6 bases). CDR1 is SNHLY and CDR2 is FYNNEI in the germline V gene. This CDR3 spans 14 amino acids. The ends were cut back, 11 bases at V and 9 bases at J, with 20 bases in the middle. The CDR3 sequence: CAGGNTGFGSPLHF. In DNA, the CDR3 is TGTGCCGGAGGGAATACAGGGTTCGGTTCACCCCTCCACTTT.

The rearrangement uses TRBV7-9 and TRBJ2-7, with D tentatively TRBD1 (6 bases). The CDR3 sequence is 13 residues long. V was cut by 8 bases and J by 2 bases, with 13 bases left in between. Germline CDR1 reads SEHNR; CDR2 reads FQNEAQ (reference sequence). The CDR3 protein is CASSGGSTYEQYF. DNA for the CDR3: TGTGCCAGCTCTGGGGGCAGTACCTACGAGCAGTACTTC. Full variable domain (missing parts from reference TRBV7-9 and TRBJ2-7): DTGVSQNPRHKITKRGQNVTFRCDPISEHNRLYWYRQTLGQGPEFLTYFQNEAQLEKSRLLSDRFSAERPKGSFSTLEIQRTEQGDSAMYLCASSGGSTYEQYFGPGTRLTVT.

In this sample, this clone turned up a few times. The CDR3 region is CASRAQGDQPQHF. In DNA form, the CDR3 reads TGTGCCAGTAGAGCGCAGGGGGATCAGCCCCAGCATTTT. This sequence joins TRBV19 and TRBJ1-5, with 7 bases lining up with TRBD1. The CDR3 length is 13 residues. The V and J ends lost 6 bases and 5 bases, in that order; junction bases with no gene match: 4. In germline, CDR1 is LNHDA, CDR2 SQIVND (reference sequence).

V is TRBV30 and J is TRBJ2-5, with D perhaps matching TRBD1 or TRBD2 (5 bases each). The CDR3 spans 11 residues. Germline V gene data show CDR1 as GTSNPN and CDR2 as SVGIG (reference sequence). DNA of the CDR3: TGTGCAACGGGGACGGGGGAGACCCAGTACTTC. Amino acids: CATGTGETQYF.

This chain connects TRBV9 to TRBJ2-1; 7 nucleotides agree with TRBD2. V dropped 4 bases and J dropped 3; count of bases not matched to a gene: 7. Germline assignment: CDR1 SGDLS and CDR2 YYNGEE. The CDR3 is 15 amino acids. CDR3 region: CASSPRWGGYNEQFF. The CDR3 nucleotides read TGTGCCAGCAGCCCCCGGTGGGGGGGCTACAATGAGCAGTTCTTC.

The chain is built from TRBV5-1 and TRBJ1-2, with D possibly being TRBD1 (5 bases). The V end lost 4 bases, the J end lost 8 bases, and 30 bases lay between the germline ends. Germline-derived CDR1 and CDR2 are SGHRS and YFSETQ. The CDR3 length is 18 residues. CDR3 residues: CASSGGRLPNLRTGGYTF. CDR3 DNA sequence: TGCGCCAGCAGCGGGGGTAGGCTTCCCAATCTTAGAACGGGAGGCTACACCTTC.

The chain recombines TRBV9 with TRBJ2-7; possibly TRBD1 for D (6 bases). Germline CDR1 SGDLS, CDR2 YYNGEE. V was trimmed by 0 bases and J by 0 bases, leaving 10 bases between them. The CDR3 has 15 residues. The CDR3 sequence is CASSVGTASSYEQYF. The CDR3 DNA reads TGTGCCAGCAGCGTAGGGACAGCCAGCTCCTACGAGCAGTACTTC.

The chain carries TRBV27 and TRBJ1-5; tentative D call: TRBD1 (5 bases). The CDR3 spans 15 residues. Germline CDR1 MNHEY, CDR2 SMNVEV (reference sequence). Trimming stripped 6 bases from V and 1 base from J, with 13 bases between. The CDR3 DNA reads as TGTGCCAGCAGAACTCAGGGATACAGCAATCAGCCCCAGCATTTT. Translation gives CASRTQGYSNQPQHF.

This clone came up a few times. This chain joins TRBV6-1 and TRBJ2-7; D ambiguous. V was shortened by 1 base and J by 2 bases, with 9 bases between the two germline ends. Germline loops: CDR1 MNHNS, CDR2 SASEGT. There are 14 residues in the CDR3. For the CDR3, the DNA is TGTGCCAGCAGTGAAGACGTGGTTCCCTACGAGCAGTACGTC. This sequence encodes CASSEDVVPYEQYV.

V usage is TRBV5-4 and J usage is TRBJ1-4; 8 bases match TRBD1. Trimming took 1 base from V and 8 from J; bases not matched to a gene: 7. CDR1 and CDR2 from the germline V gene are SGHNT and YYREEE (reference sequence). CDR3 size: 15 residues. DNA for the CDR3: TGTGCCAGCAGCTTGCCAGGGGGCGCGGGAGAAAAACTGTTTTTT. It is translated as CASSLPGGAGEKLFF.

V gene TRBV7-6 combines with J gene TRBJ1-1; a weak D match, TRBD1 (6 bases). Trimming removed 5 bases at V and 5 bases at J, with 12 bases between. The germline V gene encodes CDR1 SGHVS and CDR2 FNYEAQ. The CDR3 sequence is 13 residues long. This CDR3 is CASSKLTGTEAFF. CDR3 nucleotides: TGTGCCAGCAGCAAATTAACAGGGACTGAAGCTTTCTTT.

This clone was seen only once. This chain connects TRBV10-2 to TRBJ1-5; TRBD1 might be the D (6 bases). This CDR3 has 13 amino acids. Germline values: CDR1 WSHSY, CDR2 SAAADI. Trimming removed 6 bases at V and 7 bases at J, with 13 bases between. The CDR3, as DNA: TGCGCCAGCAGACTTGGACAGACACAGCCCCAGCATTTT. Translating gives CASRLGQTQPQHF.

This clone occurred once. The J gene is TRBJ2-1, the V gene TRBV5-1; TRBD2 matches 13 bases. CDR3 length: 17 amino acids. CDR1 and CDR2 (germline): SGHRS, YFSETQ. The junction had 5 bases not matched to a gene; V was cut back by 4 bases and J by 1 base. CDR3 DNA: TGCGCCAGCAGCGGGGGACTAGCGGGGCCATCCTACAATGAGCAGTTCTTC. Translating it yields CASSGGLAGPSYNEQFF.

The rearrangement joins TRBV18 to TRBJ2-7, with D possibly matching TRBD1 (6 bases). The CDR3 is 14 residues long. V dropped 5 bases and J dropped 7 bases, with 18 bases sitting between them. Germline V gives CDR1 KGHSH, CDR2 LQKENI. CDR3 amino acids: CASSRMDSPGEQYF. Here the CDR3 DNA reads TGTGCCAGCTCAAGGATGGACAGTCCGGGGGAGCAGTACTTC.